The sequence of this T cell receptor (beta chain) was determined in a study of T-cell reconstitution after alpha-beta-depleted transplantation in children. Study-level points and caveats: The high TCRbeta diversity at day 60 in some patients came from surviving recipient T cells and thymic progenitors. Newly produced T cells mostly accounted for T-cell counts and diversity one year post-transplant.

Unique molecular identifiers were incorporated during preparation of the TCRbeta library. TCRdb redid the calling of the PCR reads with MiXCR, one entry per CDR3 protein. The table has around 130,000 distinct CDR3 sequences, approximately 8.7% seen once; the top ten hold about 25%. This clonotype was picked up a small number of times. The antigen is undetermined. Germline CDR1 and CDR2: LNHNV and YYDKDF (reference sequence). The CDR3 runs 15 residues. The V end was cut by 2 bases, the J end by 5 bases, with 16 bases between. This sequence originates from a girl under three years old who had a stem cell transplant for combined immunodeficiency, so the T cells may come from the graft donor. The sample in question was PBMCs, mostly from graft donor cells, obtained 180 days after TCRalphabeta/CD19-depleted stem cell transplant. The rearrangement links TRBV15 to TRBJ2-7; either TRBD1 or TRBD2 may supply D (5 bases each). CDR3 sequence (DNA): TGTGCCACCAGCAGATGGGAGACAGTTAGGAACGAGCAGTACTTC. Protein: CATSRWETVRNEQYF.